Listed below are T cell receptor beta chains from one sample, sequenced in a study of blood T cell repertoires in COVID-19. Assay used: immunoSEQ multiplex PCR; TCRdb lists only in-frame clones, some missing. This sample has roughly 100,000 clones; around 76% occur once, and the top ten carry around 19%. Material: peripheral blood. The receptor set was obtained from an older woman with acute or convalescent COVID-19. Both conserved end residues are part of each CDR3. Fields, in order: D gene, J gene, clone size, V gene, CDR3 protein, CDR3 DNA. The D gene is left open where the match is weak. Not every row has a clone size; where given, it reads once, few, many or a size class.

D: TRBD2; J: TRBJ2-2; size: few; V: TRBV27; CDR3: CASSLYGGGPTGELFF; DNA: TGTGCCAGCAGTTTATACGGGGGGGGGCCGACCGGGGAGCTGTTTTTT
D: TRBD1; J: TRBJ2-6; size: .; V: TRBV9; CDR3: CASSVGTGMDIPSGANVLTF; DNA: TGTGCCAGCAGCGTGGGGACAGGGATGGATATCCCCTCTGGGGCCAACGTCCTGACTTTC
D: .; J: TRBJ1-5; size: once; V: TRBV21-1; CDR3: CASSKERGDREQPQHF; DNA: TGTGCCAGCAGCAAAGAACGAGGAGACAGGGAGCAGCCCCAGCATTTT
D: .; J: TRBJ2-7; size: once; V: TRBV25-1; CDR3: CASSPMGVYEQYF; DNA: TGTGCCAGCAGCCCAATGGGAGTCTACGAGCAGTACTTC
D: .; J: TRBJ2-2; size: .; V: TRBV6-5; CDR3: CASNRASNTGELFF; DNA: TGTGCCAGCAATCGAGCCTCGAACACCGGGGAGCTGTTTTTT
D: .; J: TRBJ2-7; size: few; V: TRBV15; CDR3: CATSRDNYEQYF; DNA: TGTGCCACCAGCAGAGATAACTACGAGCAGTACTTC
D: .; J: TRBJ2-5; size: .; V: TRBV15; CDR3: CATSRDRGGAAGETQYF; DNA: TGTGCCACCAGCAGAGATCGTGGGGGGGCCGCGGGAGAGACCCAGTACTTC
D: .; J: TRBJ1-5; size: .; V: TRBV6-6; CDR3: CASNTGGSNQPQHF; DNA: TGTGCCAGCAATACAGGTGGAAGCAATCAGCCCCAGCATTTT
D: .; J: TRBJ2-7; size: .; V: TRBV25-1; CDR3: CASSERQAGREQYF; DNA: TGTGCCAGCAGTGAAAGACAGGCCGGGAGGGAGCAGTACTTC
D: .; J: TRBJ2-4; size: .; V: TRBV7-2; CDR3: CASSFTEGLGIQYF; DNA: TGTGCCAGCAGCTTCACAGAGGGATTAGGCATTCAGTACTTC
D: TRBD2; J: TRBJ2-7; size: .; V: TRBV14; CDR3: CASSQGAGVVDEQYF; DNA: TGTGCCAGCAGCCAAGGGGCGGGAGTAGTGGACGAGCAGTACTTC
D: TRBD2; J: TRBJ2-1; size: .; V: TRBV3-1/TRBV3-2; CDR3: CASSQVAGGYDEQFF; DNA: TGTGCCAGCAGCCAAGTAGCGGGGGGCTACGATGAGCAGTTCTTC
D: TRBD2; J: TRBJ2-7; size: few; V: TRBV27; CDR3: CASSVTSASYEQYF; DNA: TGTGCCAGCAGTGTAACTAGCGCCTCCTACGAGCAGTACTTC
D: .; J: TRBJ2-2; size: once; V: TRBV11-2; CDR3: CASSWTRQATGELFF; DNA: TGTGCCAGCAGCTGGACCCGACAGGCCACCGGGGAGCTGTTTTTT